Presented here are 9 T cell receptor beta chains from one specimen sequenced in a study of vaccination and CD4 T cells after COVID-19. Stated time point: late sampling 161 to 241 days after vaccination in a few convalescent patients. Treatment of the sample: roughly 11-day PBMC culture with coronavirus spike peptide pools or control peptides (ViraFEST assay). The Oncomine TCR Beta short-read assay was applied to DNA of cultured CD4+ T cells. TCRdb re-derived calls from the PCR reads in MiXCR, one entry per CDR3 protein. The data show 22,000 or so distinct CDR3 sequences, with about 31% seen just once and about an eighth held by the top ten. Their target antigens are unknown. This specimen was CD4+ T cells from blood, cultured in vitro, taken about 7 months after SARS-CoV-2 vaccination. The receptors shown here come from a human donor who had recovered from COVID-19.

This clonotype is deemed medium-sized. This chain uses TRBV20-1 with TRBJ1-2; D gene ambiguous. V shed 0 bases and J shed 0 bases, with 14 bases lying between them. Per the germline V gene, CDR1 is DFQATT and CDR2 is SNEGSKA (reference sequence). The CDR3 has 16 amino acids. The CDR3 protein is CSARDGQVPSNYGYTF. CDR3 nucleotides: TGCAGTGCTAGAGATGGGCAGGTCCCCTCTAACTATGGCTACACCTTC.

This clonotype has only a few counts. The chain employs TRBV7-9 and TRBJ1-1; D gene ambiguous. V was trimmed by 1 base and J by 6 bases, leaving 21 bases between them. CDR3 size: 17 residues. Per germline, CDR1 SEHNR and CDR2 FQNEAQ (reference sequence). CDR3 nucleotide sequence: TGTGCCAGCAGCTTAGAAGGGAGTATCCCATCAAAGCCTGAAGCTTTCTTT. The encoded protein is CASSLEGSIPSKPEAFF.

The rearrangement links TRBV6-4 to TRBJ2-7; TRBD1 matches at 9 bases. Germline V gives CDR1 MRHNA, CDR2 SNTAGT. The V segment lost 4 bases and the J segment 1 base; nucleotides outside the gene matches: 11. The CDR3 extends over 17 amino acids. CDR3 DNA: TGTGCCAGCAGTGTAGACCCCGGGACAGGGACATCCTACGAGCAGTACTTC. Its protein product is CASSVDPGTGTSYEQYF.

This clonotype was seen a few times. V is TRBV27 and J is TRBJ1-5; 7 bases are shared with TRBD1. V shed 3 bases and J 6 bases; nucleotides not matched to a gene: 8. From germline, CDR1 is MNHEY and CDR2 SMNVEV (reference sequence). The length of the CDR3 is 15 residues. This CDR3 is CASSFTGVAGQPQHF. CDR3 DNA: TGTGCCAGCAGTTTCACAGGGGTCGCGGGTCAGCCCCAGCATTTT.

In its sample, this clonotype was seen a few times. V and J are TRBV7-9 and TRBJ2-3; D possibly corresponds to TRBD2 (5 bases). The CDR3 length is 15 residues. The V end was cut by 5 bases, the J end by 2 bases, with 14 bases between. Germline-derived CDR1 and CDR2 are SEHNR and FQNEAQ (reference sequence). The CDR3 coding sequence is TGTGCCAGCAGCGCTGGTCGGGGTACCACAGATACGCAGTATTTT. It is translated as CASSAGRGTTDTQYF.

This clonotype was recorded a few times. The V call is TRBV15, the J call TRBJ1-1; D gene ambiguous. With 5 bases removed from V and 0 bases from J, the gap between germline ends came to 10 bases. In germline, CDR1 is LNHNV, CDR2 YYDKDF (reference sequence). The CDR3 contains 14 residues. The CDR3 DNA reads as TGTGCCACCAGCTGGCAGAGCTTGAACACTGAAGCTTTCTTT. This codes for CATSWQSLNTEAFF.

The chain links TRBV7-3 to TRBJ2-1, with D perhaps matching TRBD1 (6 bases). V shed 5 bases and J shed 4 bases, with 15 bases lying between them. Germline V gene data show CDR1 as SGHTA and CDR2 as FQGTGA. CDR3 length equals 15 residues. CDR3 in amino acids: CASSPEGDEYNEQFF. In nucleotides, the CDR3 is TGTGCCAGCAGCCCAGAGGGGGATGAATACAATGAGCAGTTCTTC.

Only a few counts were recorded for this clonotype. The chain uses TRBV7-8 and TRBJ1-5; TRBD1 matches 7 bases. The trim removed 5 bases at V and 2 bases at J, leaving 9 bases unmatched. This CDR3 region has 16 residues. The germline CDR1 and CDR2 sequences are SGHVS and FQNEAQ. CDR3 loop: CASSPPDRKGNQPQHF. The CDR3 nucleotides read TGTGCCAGCAGCCCTCCGGACAGGAAGGGCAATCAGCCCCAGCATTTT.

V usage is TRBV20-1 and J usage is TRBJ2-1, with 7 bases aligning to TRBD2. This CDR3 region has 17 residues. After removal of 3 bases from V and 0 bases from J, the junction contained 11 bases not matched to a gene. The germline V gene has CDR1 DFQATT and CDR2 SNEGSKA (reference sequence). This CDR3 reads CSASKWDYTNSYNEQFF. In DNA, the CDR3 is TGCAGTGCTAGTAAGTGGGACTACACCAACTCCTACAATGAGCAGTTCTTC.